These 30 T cell receptor beta chains were all obtained from the same sample, sequenced in a study of shared clonotypes between healthy human individuals. Assay: immunoSEQ multiplex PCR; the TCRdb copy retains only in-frame clones and omits some. The repertoire includes 740,000 or so clones, about 80% of them detected once, and about 1.8% sits in the top ten. Sample: memory CD4+ T cells sorted from blood. Stated subset: CD45RA-negative fraction. Source of these receptors: a woman in her 30s in good health.

V is TRBV2 and J is TRBJ1-5, with 7 positions matching TRBD1. Trimming took 8 bases from V and 0 from J; bases not matched to a gene: 13. CDR3 size: 17 residues. Germline V CDR1 and CDR2: SNHLY, FYNNEI. As DNA, the CDR3 is TGTGCCAGCTCCCTCGGGGGGACAGCTTATAGCAATCAGCCCCAGCATTTT. It is translated as CASSLGGTAYSNQPQHF.

Turning to this clone: In the same sample, other DNA sequences code for this CDR3. The rearrangement links TRBV5-1 to TRBJ2-7; 13 nucleotides line up with TRBD2. Germline CDR1 reads SGHRS; CDR2 reads YFSETQ. This CDR3 has 14 amino acids. The ends lost 4 bases at V and 5 bases at J; junction bases unmatched: 3. In nucleotides, the CDR3 is TGCGCCAGCAGCCCTGGGACTAGCGGGAACGAGCAGTACTTC. Translated: CASSPGTSGNEQYF. The full variable domain, its missing parts supplied by reference TRBV5-1 and TRBJ2-7, is KAGVTQTPRYLIKTRGQQVTLSCSPISGHRSVSWYQQTPGQGLQFLFEYFSETQRNKGNFPGRFSGRQFSNSRSEMNVSTLELGDSALYLCASSPGTSGNEQYFGPGTRLTVT.

This clone was observed a few times. Other DNA sequences in the sample encode the same CDR3. This chain links TRBV20-1 with TRBJ1-1; no clear D. V lost 4 bases, J lost 4 bases, and 7 bases lay in between. The length of the CDR3 is 11 residues. Germline V gene data show CDR1 as DFQATT and CDR2 as SNEGSKA (reference sequence). The CDR3 is CSATRGTEAFF. Written as DNA, the CDR3 is TGCAGTGCTACACGGGGCACTGAAGCTTTCTTT.

Turning to this clone: The identical CDR3 is also encoded by other nucleotide sequences in the sample. This sequence joins TRBV10-2 and TRBJ1-1; D is unclear. The germline V gene has CDR1 WSHSY and CDR2 SAAADI. This CDR3 is built from 12 residues. With 6 bases removed from V and 1 base from J, the gap between germline ends came to 6 bases. CDR3 bases: TGCGCCAGCAGAGAGGGGAACACTGAAGCTTTCTTT. As protein: CASREGNTEAFF.

The J gene is TRBJ2-3, the V gene TRBV9; 14 bases line up with TRBD2. The germline CDR1 and CDR2 sequences are SGDLS and YYNGEE. The V segment lost 4 bases and the J segment 4 bases; nucleotides outside the gene matches: 5. CDR3 length: 16 amino acids. For the CDR3, the DNA is TGTGCCAGCAGCACGTGGACTAGCGGGAGGCCAGATACGCAGTATTTT. It codes for CASSTWTSGRPDTQYF.

This clone was seen a handful of times. The chain joins TRBV2 to TRBJ2-7, with 8 bases fitting TRBD2. The CDR3 is made up of 13 amino acids. CDR1 is SNHLY and CDR2 is FYNNEI in the germline V gene. V lost 10 bases to trimming and J lost 2 bases; unmatched junction nucleotides: 7. The CDR3 sequence: CATAAGAAYEQYF. CDR3 bases: TGTGCCACTGCAGCGGGAGCCGCCTACGAGCAGTACTTC.

This chain links TRBV29-1 with TRBJ2-5; D perhaps matches TRBD2 (5 bases). The ends were cut back, 4 bases at V and 5 bases at J, with 11 bases in the middle. The CDR3 extends over 12 amino acids. Germline lookup yields CDR1 SQVTM and CDR2 ANQGSEA. The CDR3 nucleotides are TGCAGCGTTGGGGAGCTTTCGGAGACCCAGTACTTC. Residues: CSVGELSETQYF.

About this clone: This sequence may be a read error, since a much larger clone differs from it by one base. The rearrangement links TRBV6-5 to TRBJ2-3, with 10 bases lining up with TRBD2. This CDR3 contains 14 residues. V shed 3 bases and J 3 bases; nucleotides not matched to a gene: 0. Per the germline V gene, CDR1 is MNHEY and CDR2 is SVGAGI. CDR3 amino acids: CASSYSGRTDTQYF. CDR3 DNA sequence: TGTGCCAGCAGTTATAGCGGGAGGACAGATACGCAGTATTTT.

The chain is built from TRBV10-1 and TRBJ2-3; 9 nucleotides line up with TRBD1. CDR3 size: 12 residues. Per the germline V gene, CDR1 is WNHNN and CDR2 is SYGVQD (reference sequence). J gave up 10 bases and V 4 bases, and 3 bases lay outside the gene matches. The chain's CDR3 is CASSGTGGSQYF. The CDR3 nucleotides are TGCGCCAGCAGTGGAACAGGGGGCTCGCAGTATTTT.

Worth noting for this clone: Within the sample, other DNA sequences also encode this same CDR3. The V call is TRBV6-5, the J call TRBJ2-7, with a tentative D call TRBD1 (6 bases). The CDR3 contains 14 residues. V was cut by 6 bases and J by 3 bases, with 15 bases left in between. Germline assignment: CDR1 MNHEY and CDR2 SVGAGI. This chain's CDR3 is CASSPTGTDYEQYF. The CDR3 DNA is TGTGCCAGCAGCCCTACAGGGACCGACTACGAGCAGTACTTC.

The chain carries TRBV7-6 and TRBJ2-7, with 11 bases that match TRBD2. V lost 1 base to trimming and J lost 6 bases; unmatched junction nucleotides: 2. CDR1 SGHVS and CDR2 FNYEAQ come from the germline V gene. This CDR3 is built from 14 residues. The DNA for the CDR3 is TGTGCCAGCAGCTTAGGGACTAGCGGGTCCGAGCAGTACTTC. Translation: CASSLGTSGSEQYF.

The CDR3 DNA follows: TGCGCCAGCAGGGAAGGGGCGGGAGGCCAAGAGACCCAGTACTTC. Its translation: CASREGAGGQETQYF. The gene calls are TRBV5-1 and TRBJ2-5; 8 nucleotides line up with TRBD2. Germline loops: CDR1 SGHRS, CDR2 YFSETQ. The V segment lost 5 bases and the J segment 1 base; nucleotides outside the gene matches: 7. The CDR3 covers 15 residues.

In its sample, this clone was seen a few times. The chain couples TRBV7-2 to TRBJ2-1, with D possibly being TRBD2 (7 bases). Germline values: CDR1 SGHTA, CDR2 FQGNSA. The CDR3 spans 15 residues. Trimming left V 7 bases short and J 12 bases short, with 25 bases between. Here the CDR3 reads CASTRGGASGLRQFF. The DNA of the CDR3 is TGTGCCAGCACCAGAGGGGGGGCGTCGGGGCTCCGGCAGTTCTTC.

This clone was found a few times. This chain uses TRBV6-5 with TRBJ2-2; D may be TRBD1 (5 bases). The CDR3 runs to 14 residues. The V gene's germline CDR1 is MNHEY and CDR2 SVGAGI. V was cut by 2 bases and J by 6 bases, with 10 bases left in between. This CDR3 is CASSYPQTAGELFF. The CDR3 DNA reads TGTGCCAGCAGTTACCCTCAGACAGCCGGGGAGCTGTTTTTT.

Only a few counts were recorded for this clone. The chain combines TRBV6-5 with TRBJ2-2; 8 bases align to TRBD2. The CDR3 sequence is 16 residues long. Germline V gene sequence: CDR1 MNHEY, CDR2 SVGAGI. V lost 4 bases and J lost 6; bases outside the gene matches: 10. The CDR3 spells CASSWGLGLDPGELFF. CDR3 nucleotide sequence: TGTGCCAGCAGTTGGGGGCTGGGACTAGATCCCGGGGAGCTGTTTTTT.

A note on this clone: This may come from a read error, since a much larger clone is one base off. This same CDR3 is encoded by further DNA sequences in the sample. CDR3 sequence (DNA): TGTGCCAGCAGCGTAGGGACTAGCGGTACCTACGAGCAGTACTTC. This encodes CASSVGTSGTYEQYF. The chain has TRBV9 and TRBJ2-7, with 10 bases identical to TRBD2. CDR1 is SGDLS, CDR2 YYNGEE, per germline. J gave up 2 bases and V 0 bases, and 2 bases lay outside the gene matches. The length of the CDR3 is 15 residues.

The V gene is TRBV11-3, the J gene TRBJ2-2, with TRBD2 matching 7 bases. The trim removed 4 bases at V and 4 bases at J, leaving 3 bases unmatched. Per the germline V gene, CDR1 is SGHNT and CDR2 is YENEEA. The CDR3 runs to 14 residues. The DNA for the CDR3 is TGTGCCAGCAGCTCACAGCGGGGCACCGGGGAGCTGTTTTTT. Residues: CASSSQRGTGELFF. Full variable domain (outside the CDR3, taken from reference TRBV11-3 and TRBJ2-2): EAGVVQSPRYKIIEKKQPVAFWCNPISGHNTLYWYLQNLGQGPELLIRYENEEAVDDSQLPKDRFSAERLKGVDSTLKIQPAELGDSAVYLCASSSQRGTGELFFGEGSRLTVL.

CDR3 nucleotides: TGTGCCAGCAGTGAAAGTAAGTTGGGGGCGAACAATGAGCAGTTCTTC. This sequence encodes CASSESKLGANNEQFF. The chain combines TRBV25-1 with TRBJ2-1; maybe TRBD1 (6 bases). The CDR3 consists of 16 residues. CDR1 and CDR2 from the germline V gene are MGHDK and SYGVNS. V was cut by 2 bases and J by 5 bases, with 16 bases left in between. The entire variable domain, with the rest obtained from reference TRBV25-1 and TRBJ2-1, is as follows: EADIYQTPRYLVIGTGKKITLECSQTMGHDKMYWYQQDPGMELHLIHYSYGVNSTEKGDLSSESTVSRIRTEHFPLTLESARPSHTSQYLCASSESKLGANNEQFFGPGTRLTVL.

V is TRBV27 and J is TRBJ1-2; the D gene is possibly TRBD1 (6 bases). The CDR3 consists of 13 residues. V was trimmed by 8 bases and J by 4 bases, leaving 14 bases between them. The V gene's germline CDR1 is MNHEY and CDR2 SMNVEV (reference sequence). CDR3 amino acids: CASGTRGFYGYTF. As DNA, the CDR3 is TGTGCCAGCGGTACCAGGGGATTCTATGGCTACACCTTC.

The chain links TRBV2 to TRBJ2-3; TRBD2 agrees at 11 bases. Germline values: CDR1 SNHLY, CDR2 FYNNEI. Trimming cost V 6 bases and J 2 bases; bases outside gene matches: 19. This CDR3 is 20 amino acids long. The CDR3 protein is CASRPGTSGEAFRVTDTQYF. DNA of the CDR3: TGTGCCAGCAGACCCGGGACTAGCGGAGAAGCGTTTCGAGTCACAGATACGCAGTATTTT. Supplemented by reference TRBV2 and TRBJ2-3, the full variable domain reads EPEVTQTPSHQVTQMGQEVILRCVPISNHLYFYWYRQILGQKVEFLVSFYNNEISEKSEIFDDQFSVERPDGSNFTLKIRSTKLEDSAMYFCASRPGTSGEAFRVTDTQYFGPGTRLTVL.

The chain carries TRBV5-1 and TRBJ2-2; D is possibly TRBD1 (5 bases). V gave up 4 bases and J gave up 2 bases, with 15 bases separating them. The CDR3 loop spans 16 amino acids. Germline lookup yields CDR1 SGHRS and CDR2 YFSETQ. The CDR3 region is CASSIAGLGNTGELFF. The CDR3 nucleotides read TGCGCCAGCAGCATAGCAGGGTTAGGCAACACCGGGGAGCTGTTTTTT.

As to this clone: The same CDR3 arises from other DNA sequences in this sample as well. The rearrangement links TRBV5-1 to TRBJ2-7; 8 positions match TRBD1. Germline V gene sequence: CDR1 SGHRS, CDR2 YFSETQ. With V trimmed by 0 bases and J by 5 bases, 4 bases remained unmatched. CDR3 length: 14 amino acids. In nucleotides, the CDR3 is TGCGCCAGCAGCTTGGGGCAGGGGGCCGACGAGCAGTACTTC. Translated, it gives CASSLGQGADEQYF.

This clone has just a few counts. The V call is TRBV2, the J call TRBJ2-7; TRBD2 is a possible D gene (5 bases). Germline-derived CDR1 and CDR2 are SNHLY and FYNNEI. V was clipped by 4 bases and J by 3 bases, with 10 bases between them. CDR3 size: 13 residues. CDR3 protein: CASSVSSYYEQYF. The CDR3 nucleotides read TGTGCCAGCAGTGTGTCTAGCTACTACGAGCAGTACTTC. The whole variable domain, filled in from reference TRBV2 and TRBJ2-7, reads EPEVTQTPSHQVTQMGQEVILRCVPISNHLYFYWYRQILGQKVEFLVSFYNNEISEKSEIFDDQFSVERPDGSNFTLKIRSTKLEDSAMYFCASSVSSYYEQYFGPGTRLTVT.

The chain uses TRBV4-2 and TRBJ2-5; D gene unclear. Trimming took off 0 bases at V and 4 bases at J, with 12 bases between the two ends. The CDR3 is 15 amino acids. CDR1 and CDR2 (germline): LGHNA, YNFKEQ. CDR3 in amino acids: CASSQDYKFGETQYF. CDR3 nucleotides: TGTGCCAGCAGCCAAGACTATAAATTTGGAGAGACCCAGTACTTC.

The chain carries TRBV7-2 and TRBJ2-3, with TRBD2 identical over 7 bases. Germline values: CDR1 SGHTA, CDR2 FQGNSA. V gave up 0 bases and J gave up 4 bases; unmatched junction bases: 7. CDR3 length: 16 amino acids. The CDR3 DNA reads as TGTGCCAGCAGCTTAGCGCGGGGGAGGGCAGCAGATACGCAGTATTTT. Encoded protein: CASSLARGRAADTQYF.

This clone was counted ten times or more. Other DNA sequences in this sample translate to the same CDR3. V and J are TRBV7-6 and TRBJ1-4; D not certain. V was cut by 5 bases and J by 10 bases, with 17 bases left in between. This CDR3 region has 14 residues. From germline, CDR1 is SGHVS and CDR2 FNYEAQ. CDR3 coding DNA: TGTGCCAGCAGCCCCCGGGGAGGGTTTGGAAAACTGTTTTTT. Its translation: CASSPRGGFGKLFF.

This rearrangement joins TRBV18 to TRBJ2-1; D unresolved. The CDR3 length is 13 residues. The germline V gene encodes CDR1 KGHSH and CDR2 LQKENI. V dropped 0 bases and J dropped 8 bases, with 8 bases sitting between them. Here the CDR3 reads CASSPPFLDEQFF. CDR3 in DNA: TGTGCCAGCTCACCACCGTTCTTGGATGAGCAGTTCTTC.

The CDR3 region is CSVEEADGRRGAFF. The CDR3 nucleotides are TGCAGCGTTGAAGAGGCGGACGGTCGCCGAGGAGCTTTCTTT. The chain joins TRBV29-1 to TRBJ1-1; D remains unclear. Germline CDR1 and CDR2: SQVTM and ANQGSEA. The CDR3 loop spans 14 amino acids. The germline V and J ends were trimmed by 0 bases and 10 bases, with 18 bases remaining between them.

The chain links TRBV11-3 to TRBJ1-2; no clear D gene. V gave up 5 bases and J gave up 7 bases, with 11 bases separating them. The CDR3 is made up of 12 amino acids. The germline V gene has CDR1 SGHNT and CDR2 YENEEA. CDR3 sequence reads: CASSLNPTGYTF. CDR3 bases: TGTGCCAGCAGCCTTAACCCGACTGGCTACACCTTC.

The genes are TRBV7-2 and TRBJ2-5; the D gene is possibly TRBD2 (5 bases). The DNA matches TRBJ2-7 better at its end, which makes the J call doubtful. CDR3 length: 14 residues. Germline lookup yields CDR1 SGHTA and CDR2 FQGNSA. CDR3 nucleotides: TGTGCCAGCAGCTTAGCGCGCAGTAGCGACGAGCAGTACTTC. Translated, it gives CASSLARSSDEQYF.